The 8 T cell receptor beta chains in this list originate from one sample, sequenced in a study of shared clonotypes between healthy human individuals. Sequencing was performed with immunoSEQ multiplex PCR; in TCRdb, only in-frame clones are kept and a portion is missing. The sample has 550,000 to 600,000 clones, roughly 72% seen once. Sequencing was performed on PBMCs. The receptor source for this set is a woman between 40 and 55 years old in good health. Some clones in this sample may be carry-over from other donors' samples.

The chain joins TRBV5-1 to TRBJ2-1, with TRBD2 matching over 9 bases. V lost 0 bases, J lost 9 bases, and 10 bases stayed unmatched. The CDR3 runs 16 residues. Germline CDR1 and CDR2: SGHRS and YFSETQ. CDR3 sequence: CASSLDGGRAQGEQFF. The CDR3 DNA follows: TGCGCCAGCAGCTTGGACGGCGGGAGGGCCCAGGGTGAGCAGTTCTTC. Based on the CDR3 plus reference TRBV5-1 and TRBJ2-1, the full variable domain is KAGVTQTPRYLIKTRGQQVTLSCSPISGHRSVSWYQQTPGQGLQFLFEYFSETQRNKGNFPGRFSGRQFSNSRSEMNVSTLELGDSALYLCASSLDGGRAQGEQFFGPGTRLTVL.

This clone has just one count. The V call is TRBV7-9, the J call TRBJ1-5; maybe TRBD1 (5 bases). Germline V gene sequence: CDR1 SEHNR, CDR2 FQNEAQ (reference sequence). With 5 bases removed from V and 0 bases from J, the gap between germline ends came to 20 bases. The CDR3 runs 18 residues. CDR3 loop: CASSRGETELVSNQPQHF. The DNA for the CDR3 is TGTGCCAGCAGCCGGGGAGAGACAGAACTTGTTAGCAATCAGCCCCAGCATTTT. The whole variable domain, remainder taken from reference TRBV7-9 and TRBJ1-5, is DTGVSQNPRHKITKRGQNVTFRCDPISEHNRLYWYRQTLGQGPEFLTYFQNEAQLEKSRLLSDRFSAERPKGSFSTLEIQRTEQGDSAMYLCASSRGETELVSNQPQHFGDGTRLSIL.

In regard to this clone: A much larger clone is a single base away; this may be a read error. J is TRBJ2-7 and V is TRBV2; 8 positions agree with TRBD1. Germline V gives CDR1 SNHLY, CDR2 FYNNEI. There are 13 residues in the CDR3. With 5 bases clipped from V and 2 bases from J, the junction kept 2 bases outside the gene matches. The DNA for the CDR3 is TGTGCCAGCAGTAGGACAGGGCCCTACGAGCAGTACTTC. Encoded protein: CASSRTGPYEQYF.

The chain links TRBV27 to TRBJ1-3; no clear D gene. With 4 bases removed from V and 0 bases from J, the gap between germline ends came to 4 bases. The CDR3 is made up of 13 amino acids. In germline, CDR1 is MNHEY, CDR2 SMNVEV (reference sequence). CDR3: CASSSNSGNTIYF. CDR3 nucleotide sequence: TGTGCCAGCAGTTCCAACTCTGGAAACACCATATATTTT.

The V gene is TRBV2, the J gene TRBJ2-5, with 12 bases fitting TRBD2. Germline V gene lookup returns CDR1 SNHLY and CDR2 FYNNEI. This CDR3 comprises 14 residues. V was clipped by 7 bases and J by 5 bases; unmatched bases: 5. The chain's CDR3 is CASNRLAGDETQYF. The CDR3 bases are TGTGCCAGCAACCGACTAGCGGGAGACGAGACCCAGTACTTC.

CDR3 sequence reads: CASSFIANMGSDTQYF. DNA of the CDR3: TGTGCCAGCAGTTTTATAGCAAACATGGGGTCAGATACGCAGTATTTT. The rearrangement joins TRBV28 to TRBJ2-3; D gene unclear. The CDR3 has 16 residues. The germline CDR1 and CDR2 sequences are MDHEN and SYDVKM. V was pared by 3 bases and J by 4 bases, with 17 bases between.

This clone was seen only a few times. V and J are TRBV9 and TRBJ2-2; 10 bases map to TRBD2. The CDR3 sequence is 16 residues long. Germline trimming cut 0 bases from V and 4 bases from J; bases unmatched to any gene: 3. Germline V gene lookup returns CDR1 SGDLS and CDR2 YYNGEE. CDR3 loop: CASSVVPSGSTGELFF. The CDR3 DNA reads TGTGCCAGCAGCGTAGTTCCTAGCGGGAGCACCGGGGAGCTGTTTTTT.

This clone was seen a handful of times. The chain combines TRBV5-1 with TRBJ1-2, with D possibly matching TRBD1 (5 bases). This CDR3 spans 17 amino acids. V lost 2 bases and J lost 1, with 18 bases in between. Germline V gives CDR1 SGHRS, CDR2 YFSETQ. In DNA form, the CDR3 reads TGCGCCAGCAGCTTTGGCCAGGGAATAAGCGATAACTATGGCTACACCTTC. It is translated as CASSFGQGISDNYGYTF.